This T cell receptor (beta chain) was captured by sequencing in a study of blood T cell repertoires in COVID-19. Overall study: Sites across the United States, Italy and Spain contributed samples from acute and convalescent COVID-19.

J was trimmed by 2 bases and V by 3 bases; bases with no gene match: 4. Germline V gene sequence: CDR1 SGHRS, CDR2 YFSETQ. CDR3 length: 14 amino acids. Per the authors' pipeline: Quantification of nucleated cells was approximated via reference gene primer amplification. Generated by immunoSEQ multiplex PCR, the TCRdb table keeps only in-frame clones and is missing some. V and J calls and clone size follow that table, whereas D and trimming were derived from the DNA. This table has under 500,000 clones, 87% appearing once. This receptor was taken from a woman aged 18-35 years with acute COVID-19. Sequenced material: PBMCs or T cells enriched from blood (not recorded which). This rearrangement joins TRBV5-1 to TRBJ1-1; 7 bases line up with TRBD1. In DNA form, the CDR3 reads TGCGCCAGCAGCTCCGGGACAGCAAACACTGAAGCTTTCTTT. Translating gives CASSSGTANTEAFF. Full variable domain (outside the CDR3, taken from reference TRBV5-1 and TRBJ1-1): KAGVTQTPRYLIKTRGQQVTLSCSPISGHRSVSWYQQTPGQGLQFLFEYFSETQRNKGNFPGRFSGRQFSNSRSEMNVSTLELGDSALYLCASSSGTANTEAFFGQGTRLTVV.